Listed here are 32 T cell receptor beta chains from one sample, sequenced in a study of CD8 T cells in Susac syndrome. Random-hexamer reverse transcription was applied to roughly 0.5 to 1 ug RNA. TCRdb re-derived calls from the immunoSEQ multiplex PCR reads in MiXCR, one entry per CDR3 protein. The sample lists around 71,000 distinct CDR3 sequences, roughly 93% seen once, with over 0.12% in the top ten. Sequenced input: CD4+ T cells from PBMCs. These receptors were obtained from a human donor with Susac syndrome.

The CDR3 loop reads CASSQGTLYSGNTIYF. CDR3 in DNA: TGCGCCAGCAGCCAGGGTACCCTCTACTCTGGAAACACCATATATTTT. The chain recombines TRBV4-1 with TRBJ1-3; D not certain. V lost 3 bases and J lost 0, with 12 bases in between. In germline, CDR1 is MGHRA, CDR2 YSYEKL. This CDR3 contains 16 residues.

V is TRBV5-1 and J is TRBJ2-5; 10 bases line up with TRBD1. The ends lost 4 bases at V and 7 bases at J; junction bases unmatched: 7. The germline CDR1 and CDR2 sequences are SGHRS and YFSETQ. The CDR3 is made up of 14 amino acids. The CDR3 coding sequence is TGCGCCAGCAGCCCCAGGACAGGGGGGGGGACCCAGTACTTC. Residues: CASSPRTGGGTQYF. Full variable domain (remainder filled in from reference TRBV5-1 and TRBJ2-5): KAGVTQTPRYLIKTRGQQVTLSCSPISGHRSVSWYQQTPGQGLQFLFEYFSETQRNKGNFPGRFSGRQFSNSRSEMNVSTLELGDSALYLCASSPRTGGGTQYFGPGTRLLVL.

CDR3 sequence (DNA): TGTGCCACCAAGCAGGGACCCAACTATGGCTACACCTTC. Its translation: CATKQGPNYGYTF. The chain combines TRBV19 with TRBJ1-2; TRBD1 might be the D (5 bases). The ends were cut back, 10 bases at V and 2 bases at J, with 14 bases in the middle. This CDR3 has 13 amino acids. CDR1 is LNHDA, CDR2 SQIVND, per germline (reference sequence).

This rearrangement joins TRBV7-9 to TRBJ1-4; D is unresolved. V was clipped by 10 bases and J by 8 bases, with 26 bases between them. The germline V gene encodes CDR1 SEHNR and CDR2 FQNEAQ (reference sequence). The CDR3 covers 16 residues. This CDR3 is CATEEPRDGEEEKLFF. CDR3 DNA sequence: TGTGCCACCGAAGAACCAAGAGACGGAGAGGAGGAAAAACTGTTTTTT.

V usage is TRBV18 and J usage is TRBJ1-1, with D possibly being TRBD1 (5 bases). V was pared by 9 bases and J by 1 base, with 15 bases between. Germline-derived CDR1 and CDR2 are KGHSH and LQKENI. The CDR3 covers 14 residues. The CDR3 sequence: CASSIGAENTEAFF. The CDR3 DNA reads TGTGCCAGTTCGATAGGGGCGGAGAACACTGAAGCTTTCTTT.

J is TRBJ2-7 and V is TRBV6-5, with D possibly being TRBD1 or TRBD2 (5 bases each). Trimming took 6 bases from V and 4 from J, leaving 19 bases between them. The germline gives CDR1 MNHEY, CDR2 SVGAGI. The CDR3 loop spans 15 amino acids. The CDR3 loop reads CASSDPPGRIYEQYF. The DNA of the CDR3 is TGTGCCAGCAGCGACCCCCCGGGACGGATATACGAGCAGTACTTC.

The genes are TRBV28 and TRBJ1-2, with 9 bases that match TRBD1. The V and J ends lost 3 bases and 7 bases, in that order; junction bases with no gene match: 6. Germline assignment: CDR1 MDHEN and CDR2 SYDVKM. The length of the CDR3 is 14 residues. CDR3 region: CASSFGTGRFGYTF. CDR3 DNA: TGTGCCAGCAGTTTCGGGACAGGGCGTTTTGGCTACACCTTC.

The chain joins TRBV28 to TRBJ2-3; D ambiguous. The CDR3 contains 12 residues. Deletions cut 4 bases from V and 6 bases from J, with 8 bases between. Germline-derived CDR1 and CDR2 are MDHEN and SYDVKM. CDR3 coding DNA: TGTGCCAGCAGTTGGCGGCGGGATACGCAGTATTTT. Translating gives CASSWRRDTQYF.

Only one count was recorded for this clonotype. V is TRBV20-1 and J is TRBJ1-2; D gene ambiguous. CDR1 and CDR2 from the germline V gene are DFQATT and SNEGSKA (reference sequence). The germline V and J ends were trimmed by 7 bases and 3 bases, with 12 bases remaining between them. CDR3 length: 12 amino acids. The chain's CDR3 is CSELGQDYGYTF. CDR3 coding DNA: TGCAGTGAGCTCGGGCAGGACTATGGCTACACCTTC.

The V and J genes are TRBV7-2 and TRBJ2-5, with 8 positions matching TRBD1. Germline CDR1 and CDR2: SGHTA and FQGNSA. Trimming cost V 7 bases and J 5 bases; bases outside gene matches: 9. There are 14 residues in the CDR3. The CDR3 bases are TGTGCCAGCAACCCAGGGGGCGAGAGGGAGACCCAGTACTTC. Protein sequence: CASNPGGERETQYF.

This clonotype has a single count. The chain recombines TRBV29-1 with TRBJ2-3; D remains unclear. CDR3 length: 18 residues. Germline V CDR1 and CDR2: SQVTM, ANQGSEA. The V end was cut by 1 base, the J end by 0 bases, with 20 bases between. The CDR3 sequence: CSVEAIGLRWASTDTQYF. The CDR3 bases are TGCAGCGTTGAAGCCATCGGGCTAAGATGGGCTAGCACAGATACGCAGTATTTT.

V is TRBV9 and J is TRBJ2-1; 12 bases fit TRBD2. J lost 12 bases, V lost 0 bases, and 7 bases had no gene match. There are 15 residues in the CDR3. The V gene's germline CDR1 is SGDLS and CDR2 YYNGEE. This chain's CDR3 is CASSVEASGGAGQFF. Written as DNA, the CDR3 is TGTGCCAGCAGCGTAGAGGCTAGCGGGGGGGCCGGGCAGTTCTTC.

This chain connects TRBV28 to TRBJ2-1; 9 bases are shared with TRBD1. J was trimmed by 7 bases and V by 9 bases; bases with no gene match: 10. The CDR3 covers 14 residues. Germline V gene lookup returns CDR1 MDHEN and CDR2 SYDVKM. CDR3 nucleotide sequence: TGTGCCAGTCTGGAGGCGGGACAGGGTAATGAGCAGTTCTTC. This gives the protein CASLEAGQGNEQFF.

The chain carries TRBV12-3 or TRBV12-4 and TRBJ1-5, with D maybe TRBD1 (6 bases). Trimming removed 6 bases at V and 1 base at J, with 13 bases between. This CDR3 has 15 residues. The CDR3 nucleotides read TGTGCCAGCAGCCCCGCAGGGGCAAGCAATCAGCCCCAGCATTTT. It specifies CASSPAGASNQPQHF.

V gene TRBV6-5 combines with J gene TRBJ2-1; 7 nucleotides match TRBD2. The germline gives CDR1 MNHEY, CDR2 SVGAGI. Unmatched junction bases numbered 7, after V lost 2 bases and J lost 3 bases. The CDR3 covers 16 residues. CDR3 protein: CASSYGPRGGYNEQFF. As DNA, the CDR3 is TGTGCCAGCAGTTACGGTCCTCGCGGGGGCTACAATGAGCAGTTCTTC.

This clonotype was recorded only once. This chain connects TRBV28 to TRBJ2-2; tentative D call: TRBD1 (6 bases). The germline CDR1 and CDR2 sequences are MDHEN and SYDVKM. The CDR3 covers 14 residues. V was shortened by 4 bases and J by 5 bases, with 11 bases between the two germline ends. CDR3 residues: CASSSFGQTGELFF. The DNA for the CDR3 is TGTGCCAGCAGTTCTTTTGGACAGACCGGGGAGCTGTTTTTT.

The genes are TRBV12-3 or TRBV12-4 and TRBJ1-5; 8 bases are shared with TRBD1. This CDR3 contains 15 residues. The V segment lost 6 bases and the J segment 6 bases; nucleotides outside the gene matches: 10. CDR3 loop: CASSSQGAGSQPQHF. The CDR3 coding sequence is TGTGCCAGCAGCTCTCAGGGGGCAGGGAGTCAGCCCCAGCATTTT.

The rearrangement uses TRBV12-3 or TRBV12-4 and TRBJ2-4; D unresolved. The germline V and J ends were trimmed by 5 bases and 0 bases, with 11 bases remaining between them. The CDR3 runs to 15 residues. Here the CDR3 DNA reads TGTGCCAGCAGTCTTCGAGGTGTAGCCAAAAACATTCAGTACTTC. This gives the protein CASSLRGVAKNIQYF.

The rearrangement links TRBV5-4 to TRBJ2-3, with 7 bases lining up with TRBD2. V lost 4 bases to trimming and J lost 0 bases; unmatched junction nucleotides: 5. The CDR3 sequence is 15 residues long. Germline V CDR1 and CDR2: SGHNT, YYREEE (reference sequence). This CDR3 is CASSPLAVSTDTQYF. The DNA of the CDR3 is TGTGCCAGCAGCCCTCTAGCGGTTAGCACAGATACGCAGTATTTT.

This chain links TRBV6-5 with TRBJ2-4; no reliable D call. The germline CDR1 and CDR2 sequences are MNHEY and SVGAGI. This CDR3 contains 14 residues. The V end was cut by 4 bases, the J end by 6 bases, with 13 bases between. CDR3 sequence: CASSSRYTLNIQYF. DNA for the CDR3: TGTGCCAGCAGTTCTCGCTATACCCTAAACATTCAGTACTTC.

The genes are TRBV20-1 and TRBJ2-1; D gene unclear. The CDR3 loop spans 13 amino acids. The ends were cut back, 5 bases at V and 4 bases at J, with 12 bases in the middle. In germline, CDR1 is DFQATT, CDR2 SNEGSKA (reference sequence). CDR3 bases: TGCAGTGCTCCTCTCTCTAGTTACAATGAGCAGTTCTTC. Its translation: CSAPLSSYNEQFF.

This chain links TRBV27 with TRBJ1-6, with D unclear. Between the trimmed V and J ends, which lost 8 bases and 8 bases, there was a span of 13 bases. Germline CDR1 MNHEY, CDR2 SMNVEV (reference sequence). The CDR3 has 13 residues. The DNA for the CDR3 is TGTGCCAGCGGCGTCCCAGAGGATTCACCCCTCCACTTT. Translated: CASGVPEDSPLHF.

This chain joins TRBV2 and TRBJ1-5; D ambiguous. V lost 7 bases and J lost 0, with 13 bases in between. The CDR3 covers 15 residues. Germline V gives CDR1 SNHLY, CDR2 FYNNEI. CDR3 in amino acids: CASNQDGISNQPQHF. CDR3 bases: TGTGCCAGCAACCAAGACGGTATTAGCAATCAGCCCCAGCATTTT. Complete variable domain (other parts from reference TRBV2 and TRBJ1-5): EPEVTQTPSHQVTQMGQEVILRCVPISNHLYFYWYRQILGQKVEFLVSFYNNEISEKSEIFDDQFSVERPDGSNFTLKIRSTKLEDSAMYFCASNQDGISNQPQHFGDGTRLSIL.

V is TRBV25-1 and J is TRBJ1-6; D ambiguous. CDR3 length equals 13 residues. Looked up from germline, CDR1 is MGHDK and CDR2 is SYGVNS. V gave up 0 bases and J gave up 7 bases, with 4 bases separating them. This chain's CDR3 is CASSEYSNSPLHF. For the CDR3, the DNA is TGTGCCAGCAGTGAATACAGCAATTCACCCCTCCACTTT.

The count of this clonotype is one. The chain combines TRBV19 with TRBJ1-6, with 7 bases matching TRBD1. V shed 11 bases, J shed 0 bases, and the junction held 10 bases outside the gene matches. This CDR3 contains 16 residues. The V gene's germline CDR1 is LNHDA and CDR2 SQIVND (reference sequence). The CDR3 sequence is CAGFGQASSYNSPLHF. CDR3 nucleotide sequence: TGTGCCGGATTTGGACAGGCTAGCTCCTATAATTCACCCCTCCACTTT. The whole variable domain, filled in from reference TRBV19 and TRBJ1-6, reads DGGITQSPKYLFRKEGQNVTLSCEQNLNHDAMYWYRQDPGQGLRLIYYSQIVNDFQKGDIAEGYSVSREKKESFPLTVTSAQKNPTAFYLCAGFGQASSYNSPLHFGNGTRLTVT.

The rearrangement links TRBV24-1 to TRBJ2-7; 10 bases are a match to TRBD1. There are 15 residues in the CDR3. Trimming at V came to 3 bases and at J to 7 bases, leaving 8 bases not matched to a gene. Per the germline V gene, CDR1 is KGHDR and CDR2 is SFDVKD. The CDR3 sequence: CATSDPGQGLGEQYF. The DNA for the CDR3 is TGTGCCACCAGTGATCCGGGACAGGGGCTGGGAGAGCAGTACTTC.

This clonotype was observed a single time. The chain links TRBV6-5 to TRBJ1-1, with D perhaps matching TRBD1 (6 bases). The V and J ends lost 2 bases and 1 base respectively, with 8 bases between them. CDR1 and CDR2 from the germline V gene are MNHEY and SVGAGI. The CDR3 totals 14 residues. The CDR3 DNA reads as TGTGCCAGCAGTTACCGGACAGAGAACACTGAAGCTTTCTTT. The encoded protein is CASSYRTENTEAFF.

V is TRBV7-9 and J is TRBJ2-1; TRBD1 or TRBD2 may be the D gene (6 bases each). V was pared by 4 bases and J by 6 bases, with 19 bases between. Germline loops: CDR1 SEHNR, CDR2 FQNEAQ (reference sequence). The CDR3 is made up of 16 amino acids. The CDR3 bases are TGTGCCAGCAGCTCCACCGGACAGTGGGGGGCCAATGAGCAGTTCTTC. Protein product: CASSSTGQWGANEQFF.

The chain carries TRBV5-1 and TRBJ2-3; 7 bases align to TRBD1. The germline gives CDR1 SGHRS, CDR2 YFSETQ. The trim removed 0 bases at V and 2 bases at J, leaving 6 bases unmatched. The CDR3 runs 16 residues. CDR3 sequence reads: CASSLGTGDSTDTQYF. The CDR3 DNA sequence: TGCGCCAGCAGCTTGGGGACAGGCGACTCCACAGATACGCAGTATTTT.

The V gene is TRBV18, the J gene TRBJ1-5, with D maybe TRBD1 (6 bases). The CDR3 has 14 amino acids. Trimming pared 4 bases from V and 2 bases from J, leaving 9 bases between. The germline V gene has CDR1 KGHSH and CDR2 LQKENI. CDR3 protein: CASSRPGGNQPQHF. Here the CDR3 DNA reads TGTGCCAGCTCACGACCAGGGGGCAATCAGCCCCAGCATTTT.

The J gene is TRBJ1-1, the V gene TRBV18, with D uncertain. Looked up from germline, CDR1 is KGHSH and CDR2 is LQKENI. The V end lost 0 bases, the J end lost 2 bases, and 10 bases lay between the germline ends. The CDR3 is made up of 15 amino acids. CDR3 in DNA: TGTGCCAGCTCACCACCGACTACAGCCAACACTGAAGCTTTCTTT. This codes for CASSPPTTANTEAFF.

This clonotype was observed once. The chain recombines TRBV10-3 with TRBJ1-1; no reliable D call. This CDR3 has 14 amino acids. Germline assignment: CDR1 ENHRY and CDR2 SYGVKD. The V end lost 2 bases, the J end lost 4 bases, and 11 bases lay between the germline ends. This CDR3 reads CAISEAQASTEAFF. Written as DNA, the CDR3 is TGTGCCATCAGTGAGGCGCAGGCTAGCACTGAAGCTTTCTTT.